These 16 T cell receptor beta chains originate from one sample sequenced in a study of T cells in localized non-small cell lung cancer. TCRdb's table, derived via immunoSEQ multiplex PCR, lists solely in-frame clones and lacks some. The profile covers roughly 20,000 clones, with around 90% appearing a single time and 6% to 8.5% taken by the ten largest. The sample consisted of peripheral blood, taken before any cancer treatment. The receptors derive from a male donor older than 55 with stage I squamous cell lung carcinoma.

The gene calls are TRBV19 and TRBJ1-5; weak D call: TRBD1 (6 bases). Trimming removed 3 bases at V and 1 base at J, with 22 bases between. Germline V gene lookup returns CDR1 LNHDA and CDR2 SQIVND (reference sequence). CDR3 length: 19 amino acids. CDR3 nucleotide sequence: TGTGCCAGTAGTATCCACCGGGGCCCGTCAGGGGCAAGCAATCAGCCCCAGCATTTT. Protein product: CASSIHRGPSGASNQPQHF.

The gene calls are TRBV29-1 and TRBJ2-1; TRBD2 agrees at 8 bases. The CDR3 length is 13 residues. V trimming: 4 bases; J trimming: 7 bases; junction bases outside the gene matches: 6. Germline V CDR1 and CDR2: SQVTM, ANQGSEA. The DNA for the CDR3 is TGCAGCGTTGCCCCACTAGCGGCGAATGAGCAGTTCTTC. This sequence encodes CSVAPLAANEQFF.

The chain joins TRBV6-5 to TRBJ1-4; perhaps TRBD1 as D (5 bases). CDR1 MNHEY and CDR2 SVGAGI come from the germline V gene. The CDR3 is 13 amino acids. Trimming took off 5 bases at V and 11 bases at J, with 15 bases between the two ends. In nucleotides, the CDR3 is TGTGCCAGCAGTGAAGTGTCACCAGGGAAACTGTTTTTT. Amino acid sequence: CASSEVSPGKLFF.

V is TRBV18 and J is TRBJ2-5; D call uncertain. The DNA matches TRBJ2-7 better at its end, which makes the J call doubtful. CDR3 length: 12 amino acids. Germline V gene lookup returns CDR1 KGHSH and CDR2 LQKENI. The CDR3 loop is CASSPSSYEQYF. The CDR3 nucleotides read TGTGCCAGCTCGCCCAGTTCCTACGAGCAGTACTTC.

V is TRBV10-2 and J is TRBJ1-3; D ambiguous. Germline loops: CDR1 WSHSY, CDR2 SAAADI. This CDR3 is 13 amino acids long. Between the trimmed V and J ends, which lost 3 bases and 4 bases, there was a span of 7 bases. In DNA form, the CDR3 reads TGCGCCAGCAGTGACAGCGGGGGAAACACCATATATTTT. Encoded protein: CASSDSGGNTIYF.

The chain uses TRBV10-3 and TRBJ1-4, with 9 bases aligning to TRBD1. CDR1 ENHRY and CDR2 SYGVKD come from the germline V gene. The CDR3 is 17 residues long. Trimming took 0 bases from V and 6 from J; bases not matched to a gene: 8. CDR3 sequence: CAISESKGTGYDEKLFF. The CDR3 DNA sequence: TGTGCCATCAGTGAGTCGAAAGGGACAGGGTATGATGAAAAACTGTTTTTT.

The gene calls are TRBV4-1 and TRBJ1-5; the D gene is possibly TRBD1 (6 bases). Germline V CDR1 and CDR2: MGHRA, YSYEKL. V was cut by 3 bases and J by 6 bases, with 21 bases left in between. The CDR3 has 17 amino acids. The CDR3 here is CASSQDVQGGIGQPQHF. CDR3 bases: TGCGCCAGCAGCCAGGACGTACAAGGGGGGATCGGTCAGCCCCAGCATTTT.

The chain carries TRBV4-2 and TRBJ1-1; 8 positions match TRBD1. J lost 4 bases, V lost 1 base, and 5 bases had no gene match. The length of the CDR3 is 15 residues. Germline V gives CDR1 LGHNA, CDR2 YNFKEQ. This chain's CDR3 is CASSQGPGGVTEAFF. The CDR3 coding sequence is TGTGCCAGCAGCCAAGGCCCAGGGGGCGTCACTGAAGCTTTCTTT.

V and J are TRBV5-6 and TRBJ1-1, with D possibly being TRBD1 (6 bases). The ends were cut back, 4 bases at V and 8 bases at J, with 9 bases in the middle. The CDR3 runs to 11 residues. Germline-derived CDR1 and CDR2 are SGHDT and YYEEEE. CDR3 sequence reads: CASSRTVEAFF. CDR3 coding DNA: TGTGCCAGCAGCCGGACAGTGGAAGCTTTCTTT. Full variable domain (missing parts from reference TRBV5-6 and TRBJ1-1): DAGVTQSPTHLIKTRGQQVTLRCSPKSGHDTVSWYQQALGQGPQFIFQYYEEEERQRGNFPDRFSGHQFPNYSSELNVNALLLGDSALYLCASSRTVEAFFGQGTRLTVV.

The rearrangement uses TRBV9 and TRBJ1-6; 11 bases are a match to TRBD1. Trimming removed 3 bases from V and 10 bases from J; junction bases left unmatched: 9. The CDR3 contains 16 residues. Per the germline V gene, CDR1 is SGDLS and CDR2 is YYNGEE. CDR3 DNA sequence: TGTGCCAGCAGCGCCCATACGGACAGGGGGCAATCACCCCTCCACTTT. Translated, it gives CASSAHTDRGQSPLHF.

CDR3 in DNA: TGCGCCAGCAGCTTGGCCACAGGGGTTAACTATGGCTACACCTTC. It specifies CASSLATGVNYGYTF. This sequence joins TRBV5-1 and TRBJ1-2; TRBD1 agrees at 7 bases. The CDR3 sequence is 15 residues long. Germline assignment: CDR1 SGHRS and CDR2 YFSETQ. With 0 bases clipped from V and 1 base from J, the junction kept 3 bases outside the gene matches.

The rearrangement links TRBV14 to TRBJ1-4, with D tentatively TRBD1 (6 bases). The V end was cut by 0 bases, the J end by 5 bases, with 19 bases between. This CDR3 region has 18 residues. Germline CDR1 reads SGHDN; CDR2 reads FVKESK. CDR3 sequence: CASSQDRSLGGENEKLFF. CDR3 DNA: TGTGCCAGCAGCCAAGACCGAAGTTTAGGGGGGGAGAATGAAAAACTGTTTTTT.

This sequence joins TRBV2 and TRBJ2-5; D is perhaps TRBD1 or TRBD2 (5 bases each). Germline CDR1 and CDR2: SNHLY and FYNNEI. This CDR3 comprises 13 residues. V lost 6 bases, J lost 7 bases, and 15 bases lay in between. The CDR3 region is CASSRGADGTQYF. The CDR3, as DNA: TGTGCCAGCAGCCGAGGGGCGGATGGGACCCAGTACTTC.

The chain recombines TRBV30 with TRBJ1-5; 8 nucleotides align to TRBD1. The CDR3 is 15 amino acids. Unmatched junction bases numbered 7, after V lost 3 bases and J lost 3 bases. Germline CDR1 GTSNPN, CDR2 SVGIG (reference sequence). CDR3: CAWSPRGLDNQPQHF. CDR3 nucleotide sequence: TGTGCCTGGAGCCCCAGGGGGCTTGACAATCAGCCCCAGCATTTT.

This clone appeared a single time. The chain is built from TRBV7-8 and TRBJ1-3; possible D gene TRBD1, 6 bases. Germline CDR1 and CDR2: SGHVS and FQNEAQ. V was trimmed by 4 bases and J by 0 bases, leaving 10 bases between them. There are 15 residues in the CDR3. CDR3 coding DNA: TGTGCCAGCAGCTCCCCAGGGGTCTCTGGAAACACCATATATTTT. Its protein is CASSSPGVSGNTIYF.

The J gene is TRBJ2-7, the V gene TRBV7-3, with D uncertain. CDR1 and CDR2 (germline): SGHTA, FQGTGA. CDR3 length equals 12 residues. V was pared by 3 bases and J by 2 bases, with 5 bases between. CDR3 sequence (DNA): TGTGCCAGCAGCTTCGGGCCCTACGAGCAGTACTTC. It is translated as CASSFGPYEQYF.